This T cell receptor (beta chain) stems from a study of blood T cell repertoires in COVID-19. Study context: COVID-19 samples collected from the United States, Italy and Spain covered acute and convalescent phases. Sample material is recorded as cDNA or gDNA derived from T cells, B-cell-depleted T cells, or PBMCs.

Produced via immunoSEQ multiplex PCR; TCRdb's table is partial and in-frame only. The repertoire holds about 150,000 clones, with roughly 90% as singletons. The material sequenced was peripheral blood. The receptor comes from a man in his 60s with active or convalescent COVID-19.

CDR3 coding DNA: TGCGCCAGCAGCTCGGAGACAGGGCAAGAGACCCAGTACTTC. This codes for CASSSETGQETQYF. The J gene is TRBJ2-5, the V gene TRBV5-1; 7 nucleotides agree with TRBD1. V lost 3 bases, J lost 2 bases, and 4 bases stayed unmatched. Germline lookup yields CDR1 SGHRS and CDR2 YFSETQ. CDR3 length: 14 amino acids.